One and the same sample provided the 9 T cell receptor beta chains below, sequenced in a study of T cell responses to AZD1222 COVID-19 vaccine. Assay: immunoSEQ multiplex PCR; the TCRdb copy retains only in-frame clones and omits some. The profile shows more than 95,000 clones, 75% to 90% of them singletons. This specimen was peripheral blood, taken on day 0 of AZD1222 vaccination. These receptors all come from an adult in good health.

The chain carries TRBV5-6 and TRBJ1-2; D is uncertain. The germline gives CDR1 SGHDT, CDR2 YYEEEE. V dropped 5 bases and J dropped 4 bases, with 12 bases sitting between them. The CDR3 extends over 13 amino acids. The DNA of the CDR3 is TGTGCCAGCAGTCTTCAGGCGCTCTATGGCTACACCTTC. This translates into CASSLQALYGYTF. The complete variable domain, with remaining parts taken from reference TRBV5-6 and TRBJ1-2, reads DAGVTQSPTHLIKTRGQQVTLRCSPKSGHDTVSWYQQALGQGPQFIFQYYEEEERQRGNFPDRFSGHQFPNYSSELNVNALLLGDSALYLCASSLQALYGYTFGSGTRLTVV.

The chain joins TRBV6-5 to TRBJ1-1; no clear D. The CDR3 has 15 amino acids. The germline gives CDR1 MNHEY, CDR2 SVGAGI. V was cut by 5 bases and J by 0 bases, with 13 bases left in between. In nucleotides, the CDR3 is TGTGCCAGCAGTCGTCAGAGTATAATGAACACTGAAGCTTTCTTT. Translated: CASSRQSIMNTEAFF.

The genes are TRBV5-1 and TRBJ1-4; 10 bases line up with TRBD1. Germline lookup yields CDR1 SGHRS and CDR2 YFSETQ. CDR3 length: 17 residues. With V trimmed by 4 bases and J by 7 bases, 13 bases remained unmatched. CDR3: CASSPGQGRAAIEKLFF. The CDR3 nucleotides are TGCGCCAGCAGCCCGGGACAGGGGAGGGCCGCGATTGAAAAACTGTTTTTT.

This chain links TRBV6-5 with TRBJ1-5; weak D call: TRBD1 (6 bases). Per germline, CDR1 MNHEY and CDR2 SVGAGI. The CDR3 is 16 amino acids. V was cut by 2 bases and J by 7 bases, with 18 bases left in between. The CDR3 protein is CASSYLPSGGPQPQHF. CDR3 DNA: TGTGCCAGCAGTTACCTCCCCTCGGGGGGGCCGCAGCCCCAGCATTTT.

The rearrangement joins TRBV18 to TRBJ2-7; D gene unclear. The CDR3 has 12 amino acids. Per germline, CDR1 KGHSH and CDR2 LQKENI. V lost 6 bases to trimming and J lost 0 bases, with 6 bases between them. CDR3 residues: CASSPSSYEQYF. CDR3 bases: TGTGCCAGCTCCCCCAGCTCCTACGAGCAGTACTTC.

This chain joins TRBV5-1 and TRBJ2-5; 11 nucleotides agree with TRBD2. Trimming cost V 4 bases and J 2 bases; bases outside gene matches: 4. Germline-derived CDR1 and CDR2 are SGHRS and YFSETQ. This CDR3 comprises 15 residues. CDR3 loop: CASSLTSGAQETQYF. In DNA, the CDR3 is TGCGCCAGCAGCCTGACTAGCGGGGCTCAAGAGACCCAGTACTTC.

The V gene is TRBV30, the J gene TRBJ1-4; TRBD1 might be the D (5 bases). This CDR3 has 15 amino acids. The V and J ends lost 0 bases and 4 bases respectively, with 12 bases between them. Per the germline V gene, CDR1 is GTSNPN and CDR2 is SVGIG (reference sequence). CDR3 in DNA: TGTGCCTGGAGTGTACCCCGACAGAATAATGAAAAACTGTTTTTT. Translating gives CAWSVPRQNNEKLFF.

This chain links TRBV6-6 with TRBJ2-1; 7 nucleotides match TRBD2. Germline CDR1 reads MNHNY; CDR2 reads SVGAGI (reference sequence). V trimming: 4 bases; J trimming: 7 bases; junction bases outside the gene matches: 10. CDR3 length equals 15 residues. Here the CDR3 DNA reads TGTGCCAGCAGTTCTAGTGGGGGGGTTGGTAATGAGCAGTTCTTC. Translating it yields CASSSSGGVGNEQFF.

The CDR3 sequence is CASSSLPGTGMGTDTQYF. DNA for the CDR3: TGTGCCAGCAGCTCCCTCCCCGGGACAGGAATGGGGACAGATACGCAGTATTTT. The chain has TRBV7-3 and TRBJ2-3; 8 positions agree with TRBD1. Losses at the gene ends were 4 bases for V and 3 bases for J; bases not matched to a gene: 15. Germline values: CDR1 SGHTA, CDR2 FQGTGA. There are 18 residues in the CDR3. The complete variable domain, with remaining parts taken from reference TRBV7-3 and TRBJ2-3, reads GAGVSQTPSNKVTEKGKYVELRCDPISGHTALYWYRQSLGQGPEFLIYFQGTGAADDSGLPNDRFFAVRPEGSVSTLKIQRTERGDSAVYLCASSSLPGTGMGTDTQYFGPGTRLTVL.